This T cell receptor (beta chain) was recovered during a study of molecular identifiers for immune sequencing clone quantification (dated by TCRdb to the late 2010s). Concerning the study at large: In a replicate experiment, RNA from roughly 21,000 or 96,000 naive CD8 T cells was split into five aliquots, four of which were sequenced. CD8 T cells were used in a methods study to benchmark molecular-identifier clustering-based TCR repertoire sequencing (MIDCIRS) and TCR RNA copy counting.

Naive CD8 T cell libraries were made from around 18,000 to 910,000 sorted cells using 10%, 30% or 50% of purified RNA. Naive CD8 T cells, defined as CD8+CD4-CCR7+CD45RA+, were FACS-sorted into RLT Plus buffer on a BD FACSAria II. To test detection sensitivity, Jurkat RNA equivalent to about eleven TCR copies was spiked into samples of about 18,000-1,000,000 naive CD8 T cells. CD8 T cells were enriched with RosetteSep CD8+ T Cell Enrichment Cocktail and Ficoll-Paque, followed by ACK red cell lysis. This clonotype has a count of ten or more. The antigen it recognizes is unknown. No quality values exist for individual bases; no much larger clone is one base distant. The paper's findings and limits, for the study overall: When barcode sub-clustering was omitted, TCR diversity was inflated by chimeric consensus sequences, with chimeras reaching as high as 47%. The naive libraries included spiked-in Jurkat TCR RNA (about ten copies' worth), and this Jurkat TCR RNA is not part of the donor repertoire. Spiked-in Jurkat TCR RNA equal to a single cell's worth was reported to be detectable even within 1,100,000 naive CD8 T cells. In CMV-specific effector cells, clones with more than 20 RNA copies accounted for over 99% of molecules, whereas in naive cells such clones accounted for under 1%. The sizes of highly expanded clones could end up underestimated when identical TCR molecules share a barcode. Modeling indicated about 3 TCR RNA copies recovered per cell, compared with 7.5 to 10 by digital PCR, which implies a capture efficiency of approximately 30%.

Trimming costs V 3 bases and J 6 bases, and their ends lie 12 bases apart. CDR1 and CDR2, looked up from the germline V gene, are MGHRA and YSYEKL. The CDR3, from cysteine to phenylalanine, totals 14 residues. Only CDR3 DNA is held: 42 bases, read in frame from base 1. Receptors were amplified or captured by PCR. Reads for this sample came from a NextSeq 500. Preparation of bulk TCR libraries followed a previously described approach, with the TCR primers listed in Table S5. Purification of total RNA was performed with the Qiagen AllPrep DNA/RNA kit. Before analysis, reads from multiple sequencing runs of one library were combined. In the source study's methods: Reads were retained only if their TCR constant sequence matched exactly, and those retained reads were trimmed to 150 nt and grouped according to their 12-nt molecular barcodes. Reads inside each barcode group were sub-clustered using a 15% Levenshtein threshold, and a quality-weighted consensus sequence was constructed for each RNA molecule. Non-functional sequences were discarded, and so were lower-count sequences lying one edit away from another sequence. Based on fitting two negative binomial distributions, any barcode sub-cluster with under 20% of the maximum read count was discarded. The raw public data were reprocessed by TCRdb itself: fastp quality trimming at Q25, MiXCR clonotype calling, in-frame beta chains only. One record per CDR3 amino acid sequence lists the most common genes and DNA. For this entry, the V and J calls and clone size follow TCRdb and not the study's own pipeline. The sample records approximately 680,000 distinct CDR3 sequences, about 25% of which are singletons. The ten largest clones add up to 0.78% of the sample.

The specimen was naive CD8+ T cells from blood, with Jurkat cell RNA spiked in. What the cell subset or site label conveys for this sample: FACS-sorted CD8+CD4-CCR7+CD45RA+ naive T cells. The chain is assembled from TRBV4-1 and TRBJ1-5; the D segment cannot be called with confidence. The receptor was isolated from a human donor in good health. Some libraries in this study had Jurkat cell RNA spiked in. The base sequence is TGCGCCAGCAGCCAGGGTCCCGGGAGTCAGCCCCAGCATTTT. It translates as CASSQGPGSQPQHF.